The clone carrying this TCR beta chain appeared a few times. Its matching antigen is unknown. TCRdb reprocessed the RT-PCR reads with MiXCR, giving one entry per CDR3 protein. Counted here are a few hundred thousand distinct CDR3 sequences, 14% occurring once; the ten biggest clones make up around 10%. This sample is part of a study of response to subunit inactivated influenza vaccine. Study-level results: Authors suggested each seasonal influenza vaccination recruits few new T cells.

CDR1 and CDR2 (germline): KGHDR, SFDVKD. V dropped 4 bases and J dropped 5 bases, with 11 bases sitting between them. The CDR3 has 13 amino acids. The rearrangement links TRBV24-1 to TRBJ2-7, with no clear D. Sequencing used PBMCs from blood, obtained 12 days after vaccination. The TCR comes from a man between 50 and 59 years old who received an inactivated influenza vaccine. This CDR3 is CATSDLTRNEQYF. Written as DNA, the CDR3 is TGTGCCACCAGTGACCTAACCAGGAACGAGCAGTACTTC.